The rows below give T cell receptor beta chains drawn from one sample of a study of Tregs in tolerant kidney transplant recipients. Clones were sequenced by immunoSEQ multiplex PCR, and TCRdb holds only the in-frame ones, with some missing. The repertoire holds about 77,000 clones, with about 98% as singletons. This specimen was CD4+ T cells from blood, taken before the transplant. Source of these receptors: a human donor who received a combined kidney and bone marrow transplant. Both conserved end residues are part of each CDR3. D genes are given only for firm matches. Clone size, where shown, is once, few, many, or a class for clones that have expanded.

>-|13|TRBJ1-2|-|TRBV30
TGTGCCTGGAGCAAAGGGAGGGACTATGGCTACACCTTC
CAWSKGRDYGYTF
>-|15|TRBJ1-5|TRBD1|TRBV5-6
TGTGCCAGCAGCTTGTCAGGGGGCCTCAATCAGCCCCAGCATTTT
CASSLSGGLNQPQHF
>-|17|TRBJ2-7|-|TRBV11-3
TGTGCCAGCAACACATCCCGGAGAGGCGGAAAGGCCTACGAGCAGTACTTC
CASNTSRRGGKAYEQYF
>-|13|TRBJ2-3|-|TRBV7-2
TGTGCCAGCAGCGCAAAATCTAGGTTTGCGCAGTATTTT
CASSAKSRFAQYF
>-|14|TRBJ2-2|-|TRBV9
TGTGCCAGCAGCCCCGACTCCCACACCGGGGAGCTGTTTTTT
CASSPDSHTGELFF
>-|15|TRBJ1-4|TRBD1|TRBV9
TGTGCCAGCAGCGAGGAAGGGGGCGTAATTGAAAAACTGTTTTTT
CASSEEGGVIEKLFF
>-|12|TRBJ2-7|-|TRBV7-9
TGTGCCAGCCGAGTGTCCATGTACGAGCAGTACTTC
CASRVSMYEQYF
>-|11|TRBJ1-2|-|TRBV20-1
TGCAGTGCTAGGGGAGGGCACGGCTACACCTTC
CSARGGHGYTF
>-|16|TRBJ2-2|TRBD2|TRBV9
TGTGCCAGCAGCGAGCTAGCGGGAGTATATACCGGGGAGCTGTTTTTT
CASSELAGVYTGELFF
>-|15|TRBJ1-5|TRBD1|TRBV19
TGTGCCAGTAAAGACAGGGGGCTTAGCAATCAGCCCCAGCATTTT
CASKDRGLSNQPQHF
>-|15|TRBJ1-1|TRBD1|TRBV7-3
TGTGCCAGCACCGTGGCCCGGGACAGGGACACTGAAGCTTTCTTT
CASTVARDRDTEAFF
>-|15|TRBJ2-5|-|TRBV19
TGTGCCAGTAGTAGAGAGAGAGCGTACCAAGAGACCCAGTACTTC
CASSRERAYQETQYF
>once|16|TRBJ2-3|TRBD2|TRBV7-7
TGTGCCAGCAGCCTACCTCTAGCGGGGGGCACAGATACGCAGTATTTT
CASSLPLAGGTDTQYF
>-|15|TRBJ1-1|TRBD1|TRBV5-1
TGCGCCAGCAGCTTGGGACAGGGGTTGAACACTGAAGCTTTCTTT
CASSLGQGLNTEAFF
>-|14|TRBJ2-7|-|TRBV10-3
TGTGCCATCACCAGCGGGCCCCACGGCTACGAGCAGTACTTC
CAITSGPHGYEQYF
>-|16|TRBJ2-7|TRBD2|TRBV11-2
TGTGCCAGCAGCAAATCACTAGCGGGAAGCTTCTACGAGCAGTACTTC
CASSKSLAGSFYEQYF
>-|16|TRBJ1-1|TRBD1|TRBV5-1
TGCGCCAGCAGCCCACAGGGGGGTCGGTGGAACACTGAAGCTTTCTTT
CASSPQGGRWNTEAFF
>-|15|TRBJ2-1|-|TRBV19
TGTGCCAGTAGTGGGACTTCAACGACCTACAATGAGCAGTTCTTC
CASSGTSTTYNEQFF
>-|16|TRBJ2-6|-|TRBV5-1
TGCGCCAGCAGCTTACAGGGCTTCTCTGGGGCCAACGTCCTGACTTTC
CASSLQGFSGANVLTF
>-|12|TRBJ2-7|-|TRBV7-2
TGTGCCAGCAGCTTAATCGGGTACGAGCAGTACTTC
CASSLIGYEQYF
>-|17|TRBJ2-3|TRBD2|TRBV11-1
TGTGCCAGCAGCCAGGGACTAGCGGGAGGTTTTACAGATACGCAGTATTTT
CASSQGLAGGFTDTQYF
>-|17|TRBJ2-1|TRBD2|TRBV5-1
TGCGCCAGCAGCTTGAGTAGCGGGAGTCTCTCCTACAATGAGCAGTTCTTC
CASSLSSGSLSYNEQFF
>-|15|TRBJ1-4|-|TRBV27
TGTGCCAGCAGTTTGAGGGCAACGGGGTATGAAAAACTGTTTTTT
CASSLRATGYEKLFF
>-|14|TRBJ1-1|-|TRBV7-9
TGTGCCAGCAGCTTAGGCGGGAGGTGGACTGAAGCTTTCTTT
CASSLGGRWTEAFF
>-|16|TRBJ2-5|TRBD2|TRBV11-2
TGTGCCAGCAGCCCCCCCCGGGCTAGCGGGAGAGAGACCCAGTACTTC
CASSPPRASGRETQYF
>-|13|TRBJ1-2|TRBD1|TRBV27
TGTGCCAGCACCAGTGGACAGGGCTATGGCTACACCTTC
CASTSGQGYGYTF
>-|16|TRBJ1-1|-|TRBV7-9
TGTGCCAGCAGCTTGGGGCGGAACCGACCTAACACTGAAGCTTTCTTT
CASSLGRNRPNTEAFF
>-|17|TRBJ2-4|-|TRBV4-2
TGTGCCAGCAGCCAAGACCTTGGGAGGGGGGCCAAAAACATTCAGTACTTC
CASSQDLGRGAKNIQYF
>-|14|TRBJ2-2|-|TRBV5-5
TGTGCCAGCAGCTTTTACGGGATCACCGGGGAGCTGTTTTTT
CASSFYGITGELFF
>-|11|TRBJ2-7|-|TRBV2
TGTGCCAGCAGCTTCTCCTACGAGCAGTACTTC
CASSFSYEQYF
>-|16|TRBJ2-1|TRBD2|TRBV11-3
TGTGCCAGCAGCACGCTACTAGCGCACTCCTACAATGAGCAGTTCTTC
CASSTLLAHSYNEQFF
>-|12|TRBJ2-3|-|TRBV7-8
TGTGCCAGCAGCAGACACCCAGATACGCAGTATTTT
CASSRHPDTQYF
>-|16|TRBJ2-5|-|TRBV9
TGTGCCAGCAGCGTGGGGGCCGCGGGAGCGAAAGAGACCCAGTACTTC
CASSVGAAGAKETQYF
>-|14|TRBJ2-7|TRBD1|TRBV11-2
TGTGCCAGCAGCGTCGACAGGGCCCCCTACGAGCAGTACTTC
CASSVDRAPYEQYF
>-|13|TRBJ1-1|TRBD1|TRBV9
TGTGCCAGCAGCACAGGGGCCGGCACTGAAGCTTTCTTT
CASSTGAGTEAFF
>-|14|TRBJ1-1|-|TRBV9
TGTGCCAGCAGCCCCCACCCCGGGGGCACTGAAGCTTTCTTT
CASSPHPGGTEAFF
>-|15|TRBJ2-1|TRBD1|TRBV19
TGTGCCAGTACTTCGACAGGGTCACACCTCAATGAGCAGTTCTTC
CASTSTGSHLNEQFF
>once|15|TRBJ2-7|TRBD2|TRBV5-1
TGCGCCAGCAGCAGTACTGCGGGAGGGCCTTACGAGCAGTACTTC
CASSSTAGGPYEQYF
>-|15|TRBJ2-6|-|TRBV7-2
TGTGCCAGCAGCTTAGAGACAGCTGGGGCCAACGTCCTGACTTTC
CASSLETAGANVLTF
>-|17|TRBJ1-1|-|TRBV15
TGTGCCACCAGCAGCAGACAGCTGACGAAAATGAACACTGAAGCTTTCTTT
CATSSRQLTKMNTEAFF
>-|14|TRBJ2-5|-|TRBV25-1
TGTGCCAGCAGTTTTTCGCGGGATGCGGAGACCCAGTACTTC
CASSFSRDAETQYF
>-|16|TRBJ2-1|-|TRBV9
TGTGCCAGCAGTTATAATCTCCGGAGCTCCTACAATGAGCAGTTCTTC
CASSYNLRSSYNEQFF
>-|17|TRBJ2-3|-|TRBV28
TGTGCCAGCAGTTTTAAGACAAGGGGGAAACCCACAGATACGCAGTATTTT
CASSFKTRGKPTDTQYF
>-|13|TRBJ2-7|-|TRBV5-4
TGTGCCAGCAGCTTGCTAAACTCCTACGAGCAGTACTTC
CASSLLNSYEQYF
>-|15|TRBJ2-1|TRBD2|TRBV6-5
TGTGCCAGCAGTGGAAGCGGGATAGTCGGGAATGAGCAGTTCTTC
CASSGSGIVGNEQFF
>-|16|TRBJ2-2|TRBD1|TRBV5-1
TGCGCCAGCAGCCTCCGGGACAGGGTTATATTGGGGGAGCTGTTTTTT
CASSLRDRVILGELFF
>-|17|TRBJ2-1|TRBD2|TRBV11-3
TGTGCCAGCAGCTTACCTAGCGGCAGTCCGAGATGGAATGAGCAGTTCTTC
CASSLPSGSPRWNEQFF
>-|20|TRBJ2-7|TRBD1|TRBV27
TGTGCCAGCAGTTTATGGGGCCCCGGGACAGGGCGCTATATTCCAGGCGAGCAGTACTTC
CASSLWGPGTGRYIPGEQYF
>-|16|TRBJ1-5|TRBD1|TRBV19
TGTGCCAGTAGTACCTTGGACAGGGCAAGCAATCAGCCCCAGCATTTT
CASSTLDRASNQPQHF
>-|13|TRBJ2-7|-|TRBV7-3
TGTGCCAGCAGCTTAACATTTGCGGACGAGCAGTACTTC
CASSLTFADEQYF
>-|14|TRBJ2-3|TRBD1|TRBV7-2
TGTGCCAGCAGCCGTGGGACAGTCACAGATACGCAGTATTTT
CASSRGTVTDTQYF
>-|22|TRBJ1-5|TRBD1|TRBV19
TGTGCCAATAACCGGGACAGGGTCATCTTGACCAAAATCGGTTGTAGCAATCAGCCCCAGCATTTT
CANNRDRVILTKIGCSNQPQHF
>-|16|TRBJ2-7|TRBD2|TRBV5-4
TGTGCCAGCAGCCCCCGGCCCCGGGGGGTCTCCTACGAGCAGTACTTC
CASSPRPRGVSYEQYF
>-|15|TRBJ1-2|-|TRBV28
TGTGCCAGCAGTTTGGGGCAGGGGATCGGTTATGGCTACACCTTC
CASSLGQGIGYGYTF